This T cell receptor (beta chain) was sequenced for a study of T cell responses to AZD1222 COVID-19 vaccine (dated by TCRdb to the early 2020s). Study-level background: TCR sequencing covered some 240 trial participants: around 210 given two doses of AZD1222 and around 26 given two doses of MenACWY control vaccine. Trial participants were enrolled by age into subgroups of 18-55, 56-69 and 70-plus years, and about 150, 27 and 61 TCR-sequenced participants, respectively, were included in these subgroups.

V trim: 3 bases; J trim: 1 base; unmatched bases: 2. The CDR1 and CDR2 encoded by the germline V gene (reference sequence) are SGHNT and YYREEE. Including cysteine and phenylalanine, the CDR3 has 16 amino acids. Left in the record is the CDR3 DNA by itself, 48 bases read in frame from the first base. Worth noting for this clone: Its specific antigen is unknown. Base qualities are missing; no much larger clone stands one base away.

The sample's time point label, in plain terms: about 28 days (+/-7) after the second vaccine dose. The treatment or condition label on this specimen signifies: meningococcal conjugate vaccine given as trial control. The vaccinee samples were drawn from two UK trials, COV001 and COV002, one of which was a single-blind randomized controlled phase 2/3 trial testing AZD1222 (ChAdOx1 nCoV-19) in healthy adults. For TCRbeta chain sequencing, PBMC samples were collected from trial participants at day 0 and at day 28 after the second dose. Paper-wide results and their limitations: Conclusions about previously exposed vaccinees are limited, since just five to seven AZD1222 recipients were seropositive for SARS-CoV-2 at baseline. In the small 56-69-year group, the increase in depth fell short of significance, most likely because of low power. Participants were mostly white British and included more females than males, and it was suggested by the authors that clonal diversity may have been underestimated. Reportedly, close to half of the unique spike-specific TCRs recognized epitopes lying outside the regions that are mutated in the B.1.351 and B.1.1.7 variants. Spike-specific TCR breadth and depth rose significantly after two AZD1222 doses compared with day 0 and with MenACWY recipients. Vaccine-associated CD4 TCRs spanned the whole spike protein, with dominant responses in regions 160-218 and 743-854. No day 14 peak-response samples were available, so repertoires were characterized only after the peak T cell response.

The CDR3 regions of human TCRbeta chains were analyzed by immunosequencing. The study's own analysis went as follows. TCRs in the repertoires were matched against a reference library of SARS-CoV-2-specific TCRs that had been generated with the MIRA antigen-specificity platform. Breadth meant the fraction of unique TCRs that were SARS-CoV-2-associated, whereas depth meant the fraction of total T cells that were SARS-CoV-2-associated. Each spike-specific TCR was assigned to its reactive spike region and to a CD4 or CD8 class using the MIRA data. Log10-transformed breadth and depth values were compared by one-way ANOVA with Sidak's multiple comparisons tests. TCRdb limited this immuneACCESS table to in-frame rearrangements with V and J called. A share of clones is missing; checked studies link under half to unresolved V genes, and the rest is unexplained. Clone size and the V and J calls come from that table; the DNA yielded D and trimming. Counted in this sample were about 180,000 clones; approximately 95% of them appeared once. The top ten hold under 1.1% of the sample.

The sequence was collected from an adult who received the MenACWY meningococcal vaccine as a control. The input for sequencing was peripheral blood, taken 28 days after the second dose of the MenACWY control vaccine. The chain employs TRBV5-4 and TRBJ2-2; TRBD2 aligns with 11 central bases. The nucleotide sequence is TGTGCCAGCAGCTCTGGACTAGCGGGGAACACCGGGGAGCTGTTTTTT. This yields the protein CASSSGLAGNTGELFF. Reference TRBV5-4 and TRBJ2-2 proteins supply the regions before and after the CDR3; the full variable domain is: ETGVTQSPTHLIKTRGQQVTLRCSSQSGHNTVSWYQQALGQGPQFIFQYYREEENGRGNFPPRFSGLQFPNYSSELNVNALELDDSALYLCASSSGLAGNTGELFFGEGSRLTVL.